This T cell receptor beta chain was obtained from a study of response to subunit inactivated influenza vaccine. This clonotype was observed a handful of times. The antigen is undetermined. TCRdb fed the RT-PCR reads into MiXCR, producing one record per CDR3 protein. The sample lists about 780,000 distinct CDR3 sequences; approximately 18% were seen once. In germline, CDR1 is SQVTM, CDR2 ANQGSEA. The junction had 10 bases not matched to a gene; V was cut back by 4 bases and J by 5 bases. This CDR3 is built from 15 residues. Points from the study as a whole: The authors offered the suggestion that each seasonal influenza vaccination recruits few new T cells.

This TCR was recovered from a man between 45 and 60 years old who received an inactivated influenza vaccine. The rearrangement joins TRBV29-1 to TRBJ1-1; 10 nucleotides match TRBD1. Sequences were derived from PBMCs from blood, sampled more than 4 days after vaccination. Here the CDR3 reads CSVASDRGRRTEAFF. CDR3 in DNA: TGCAGCGTTGCTTCCGACAGGGGGCGAAGGACTGAAGCTTTCTTT.